This entry lists 19 T cell receptor beta chains sequenced from one sample in a study of cytomegalovirus exposure and HLA in healthy donors. The repertoire was sequenced with immunoSEQ multiplex PCR; TCRdb's copy has only in-frame clones and lacks some. The table shows 150,000 to 170,000 clones, with less than 90% occurring only once. Sequencing was performed on PBMCs. These receptors were obtained from a young man in good health and CMV-seropositive.

The chain uses TRBV6-1 and TRBJ2-6, with TRBD2 matching 7 bases. Germline V gene lookup returns CDR1 MNHNS and CDR2 SASEGT. J was trimmed by 0 bases and V by 4 bases; bases with no gene match: 6. The CDR3 has 17 amino acids. DNA of the CDR3: TGTGCCAGCAGTGGGTGGGGGGGAAGCTCTGGGGCCAACGTCCTGACTTTC. Protein: CASSGWGGSSGANVLTF.

The chain uses TRBV4-3 and TRBJ2-1; 8 bases are shared with TRBD2. CDR3 length: 18 amino acids. Germline values: CDR1 LGHNA, CDR2 YSLEER. Trimming at V came to 0 bases and at J to 7 bases, leaving 14 bases not matched to a gene. The CDR3 reads CASSQDLLASGRGNEQFF. The CDR3 DNA sequence: TGCGCCAGCAGCCAAGATCTCTTGGCCTCCGGGAGGGGTAATGAGCAGTTCTTC.

This clone was counted a single time. V gene TRBV29-1 combines with J gene TRBJ2-7; 10 nucleotides align to TRBD1. The CDR3 runs to 13 residues. V shed 3 bases, J shed 4 bases, and the junction held 3 bases outside the gene matches. Germline values: CDR1 SQVTM, CDR2 ANQGSEA. The CDR3 region is CSVEGQGMYEQYF. The CDR3 DNA is TGCAGCGTTGAGGGACAGGGGATGTACGAGCAGTACTTC.

The rearrangement uses TRBV27 and TRBJ1-1; D remains ambiguous. V was cut by 3 bases and J by 0 bases, with 14 bases left in between. The germline V gene encodes CDR1 MNHEY and CDR2 SMNVEV (reference sequence). The CDR3 contains 16 residues. CDR3 amino acids: CASSLLSRGMNTEAFF. CDR3 coding DNA: TGTGCCAGCAGTTTGCTTTCCCGGGGAATGAACACTGAAGCTTTCTTT.

The genes are TRBV7-2 and TRBJ1-1, with D perhaps TRBD1 (6 bases). Trimming removed 8 bases from V and 4 bases from J, with 17 bases in between. Germline V gene lookup returns CDR1 SGHTA and CDR2 FQGNSA. CDR3 size: 14 residues. The CDR3 loop is CASGGGGQGTEAFF. The CDR3 bases are TGTGCCAGCGGGGGTGGGGGACAAGGCACTGAAGCTTTCTTT.

This clone has just a few counts. This chain joins TRBV7-9 and TRBJ1-2, with D perhaps TRBD1 (5 bases). V shed 1 base and J shed 8 bases, with 17 bases lying between them. The CDR3 is 15 residues long. The germline V gene encodes CDR1 SEHNR and CDR2 FQNEAQ (reference sequence). The CDR3 region is CASSLGGGEYSGYTF. CDR3 coding DNA: TGTGCCAGCAGCTTAGGAGGAGGGGAATATTCGGGCTACACCTTC.

The chain employs TRBV6-5 and TRBJ1-2; 7 nucleotides match TRBD1. CDR1 and CDR2 from the germline V gene are MNHEY and SVGAGI. CDR3 size: 15 residues. With 0 bases clipped from V and 4 bases from J, the junction kept 5 bases outside the gene matches. Here the CDR3 DNA reads TGTGCCAGCAGTTACTCGAACAGGGGTCCCTATGGCTACACCTTC. It codes for CASSYSNRGPYGYTF.

The J gene is TRBJ2-2, the V gene TRBV29-1; D unresolved. Trimming removed 5 bases at V and 0 bases at J, with 10 bases between. The CDR3 totals 14 residues. In germline, CDR1 is SQVTM, CDR2 ANQGSEA. CDR3 region: CSVRSRSNTGELFF. The CDR3 nucleotides read TGCAGCGTTCGGTCGCGTTCGAACACCGGGGAGCTGTTTTTT.

This clone was picked up a small number of times. V gene TRBV20-1 combines with J gene TRBJ2-7; the match to TRBD1 covers 9 bases. Germline V gene data show CDR1 as DFQATT and CDR2 as SNEGSKA (reference sequence). This CDR3 spans 11 amino acids. The CDR3 nucleotides are TGCAGCACGGGACAGGGTCGAGAGCAGTACTTC. Translation: CSTGQGREQYF.

The V gene is TRBV13, the J gene TRBJ2-6; TRBD2 agrees at 14 bases. The trim removed 0 bases at V and 3 bases at J, leaving 7 bases unmatched. Germline V gene sequence: CDR1 PRHDT, CDR2 FYEKMQ (reference sequence). The CDR3 sequence is 20 residues long. The CDR3 nucleotides are TGTGCCAGCAGCTTAGGCGGACTAGCGGGGGGCCGAGATGGGGCCAACGTCCTGACTTTC. Encoded protein: CASSLGGLAGGRDGANVLTF.

The gene calls are TRBV5-6 and TRBJ2-7, with D possibly being TRBD2 (5 bases). The CDR3 is 13 residues long. V lost 2 bases and J 3 bases, leaving 9 bases between the germline ends. Per germline, CDR1 SGHDT and CDR2 YYEEEE. The CDR3 loop is CASSLDSVYEQYF. The CDR3 coding sequence is TGTGCCAGCAGCTTAGATAGCGTCTACGAGCAGTACTTC.

The chain links TRBV6-4 to TRBJ2-3; TRBD2 aligns across 7 bases. CDR1 is MRHNA, CDR2 SNTAGT, per germline. V was clipped by 0 bases and J by 2 bases; unmatched bases: 2. The CDR3 consists of 15 residues. The CDR3 bases are TGTGCCAGCAGTGACTCTAGCGGGCCCACAGATACGCAGTATTTT. Translated, it gives CASSDSSGPTDTQYF.

V usage is TRBV9 and J usage is TRBJ2-5, with D unresolved. The CDR3 has 13 amino acids. V shed 0 bases and J shed 2 bases, with 5 bases lying between them. Per the germline V gene, CDR1 is SGDLS and CDR2 is YYNGEE. CDR3 DNA: TGTGCCAGCAGCGTAGAGAGTCAAGAGACCCAGTACTTC. Its protein is CASSVESQETQYF.

In the case of this clone: Other DNA sequences from this sample encode an identical CDR3 as well. The chain employs TRBV6-4 and TRBJ2-1, with 15 nucleotides matching TRBD2. V gave up 0 bases and J gave up 7 bases; unmatched junction bases: 1. In germline, CDR1 is MRHNA, CDR2 SNTAGT. The CDR3 sequence is 16 residues long. The CDR3 sequence is CASSDSGTSGRNEQFF. CDR3 nucleotide sequence: TGTGCCAGCAGTGACTCCGGGACTAGCGGGAGGAATGAGCAGTTCTTC.

V usage is TRBV1 and J usage is TRBJ2-7; TRBD2, the D gene given by the table, was not confirmed from the DNA. TRBV1 is reported as a pseudogene. CDR3 length: 15 residues. CDR3 in DNA: TGCACCAGCAGTTCTTGGGGGGGTAACCCCTACGAGCAGTACTTC. Translating gives CTSSSWGGNPYEQYF.

This sequence joins TRBV9 and TRBJ2-3; D possibly corresponds to TRBD2 (5 bases). V was trimmed by 0 bases and J by 12 bases, leaving 14 bases between them. CDR1 is SGDLS and CDR2 is YYNGEE in the germline V gene. The CDR3 is 13 amino acids. The CDR3 sequence is CASSVGGTGTQYF. The CDR3 DNA reads TGTGCCAGCAGCGTAGGGGGTACGGGAACCCAGTATTTT.

This chain uses TRBV5-1 with TRBJ2-3, with D maybe TRBD1 (5 bases). The CDR3 extends over 15 amino acids. Trimming took off 0 bases at V and 2 bases at J, with 10 bases between the two ends. CDR1 SGHRS and CDR2 YFSETQ come from the germline V gene. In DNA, the CDR3 is TGCGCCAGCAGCTTGGGGCAGGGTATCACAGATACGCAGTATTTT. Protein sequence: CASSLGQGITDTQYF.

This chain links TRBV23-1 with TRBJ2-7, with 7 bases aligning to TRBD2. TRBV23-1 is placed among ORFs of uncertain function. This CDR3 contains 14 residues. V was clipped by 2 bases and J by 3 bases; unmatched bases: 4. The CDR3 spells CASSQMRGIYEQYF. The CDR3 DNA follows: TGCGCCAGCAGTCAAATGCGGGGGATCTACGAGCAGTACTTC.

V gene TRBV7-9 combines with J gene TRBJ2-1; 8 nucleotides agree with TRBD2. The CDR3 consists of 15 residues. Unmatched junction bases numbered 14, after V lost 7 bases and J lost 9 bases. Germline assignment: CDR1 SEHNR and CDR2 FQNEAQ (reference sequence). The DNA of the CDR3 is TGTGCCAGCACCCCTCGAGCGGGGGTGAGTGGTGAGCAGTTCTTC. It specifies CASTPRAGVSGEQFF.